This TCR beta chain was sequenced in a study of beta chain features in type 1 diabetes (dated by TCRdb to the late 2010s). With respect to the entire study: No differences in mean age, gender distribution, total cell number or subset yield were found between patients and healthy donors. The study compared the TCRB repertoires of sorted circulating CD4+ T cell subsets in recently diagnosed type 1 diabetes patients with those in matched healthy donors. Naive and central memory subsets were obtained from all 28 donors, but regulatory and stem cell-like memory subsets were isolated from only 8 patients and roughly eight healthy donors. A total of about 110 million sorted cells were examined across all samples, and the number of cells per subset was strongly correlated with RNA yield.

The High Capacity cDNA Reverse Transcription Kit was used to reverse transcribe all of the isolated RNA, meaning that expressed TCRB transcripts were what got sequenced. Deep immunoSEQ sequencing was performed on naive, central memory and regulatory T cell samples, with an average of around 3.4 million total reads per sample. After sorted cells were lysed in RLT buffer, RNA was extracted with DNase-treated RNeasy Micro or Mini kits, with the choice depending on cell number. To prevent cross-contamination, each cell subset was processed individually, whereas patient and healthy donor samples were processed jointly. Using the immunoSEQ multiplex PCR, TCRB sequences were amplified from cDNA into 87-bp fragments spanning the CDR3 region. The amplicons were sequenced using the Illumina HiSeq platform. In the source study's methods: PCR bias was corrected computationally using synthetic template baselines, and reads within Hamming distance 2 were collapsed, with unmergeable singletons discarded. Reads were aligned against IMGT to assign V, D and J genes, CDR3 length and insertions or deletions at six rearrangement sites. Within each subset, clonotype counts were normalized to the number of sorted cells before true diversity and Gini coefficients were calculated with the tcR R package. The overlap coefficient, calculated on TCRB nucleotide sequences, was used to quantify repertoire sharing. As stored in TCRdb, this immuneACCESS dataset retains in-frame rearrangements with V and J assigned. A fraction of the clones does not appear; measured against another copy, unresolved V genes explain less than half of the discrepancy, and the remainder lacks a known reason. The V and J calls and clone size were taken over from that table, and D and trimming were inferred from the DNA. This sample is represented by around 41,000 clones; around 63% of them were singletons. The ten largest clones take up less than 2% of the sample.

Each donor gave one peripheral blood draw, averaging approximately 120 mL, which was collected into heparinised tubes. Using a panel that included CD45RO, CCR7, CD25, CD127, CD95 and CD27, naive, central memory, regulatory and stem cell-like memory CD4+ T cells were sorted on a BD FACSAria II. All sorted populations exceeded 95% purity. Right away, PBMCs were isolated by Lymphoprep density gradient centrifugation and were stained directly, with no culture step. To minimize batch effects, samples were stained and sorted in pairs, one healthy donor with one patient per experiment. Details on this clone: Its antigen specificity is not known. No clone much larger than this one lies a single base away; base qualities are absent.

V drops 6 bases and J drops 2 bases, leaving 10 bases in between. The germline V gene (reference sequence) yields MNHEY for CDR1 and SMNVEV for CDR2. Inclusive of the bounding cysteine and phenylalanine, the CDR3 is 13 residues long. This entry keeps only the CDR3 DNA: 39 bases, framed from base 1. General conclusions and limits of the study: PCR might favor shorter templates, but patient and control samples were amplified and corrected together, so any skew would affect both groups equally. Because small numbers of individuals were included in the HLA sub-analyses, any influence of HLA type on TCRB rearrangement was left unresolved. Fewer insertions and more nucleotide deletions at VDJ recombination sites were observed in patients with type 1 diabetes, implying thymic rearrangement abnormalities. Type 1 diabetes patients showed a moderate but significant shortening of TCRB CDR3 length in all four CD4+ subsets. Naive, central memory and regulatory TCRB repertoires appeared to be more alike among patients than among healthy donors. Sequencing cDNA rather than genomic DNA could over-represent highly expressing activated cells, although activation and CD3 levels did not differ between groups.

This receptor chain uses TRBV27 and TRBJ1-1; the D gene lacks a confident call. The specimen was Tregs from blood. According to the study, the label for this sample's cell subset or site signals: regulatory CD4+ T cells. The receptor comes from a man younger than 40 with type 1 diabetes. Some clones in this sample may be carry-over from other donors' samples. The CDR3 amino acid sequence is: CASRYEYNTEAFF. The DNA sequence is TGTGCCAGCAGATACGAGTATAACACTGAAGCTTTCTTT.